This entry describes one T cell receptor beta chain. The target antigen is unknown. This record comes from a study of response to subunit inactivated influenza vaccine. Germline values: CDR1 ENHRY, CDR2 SYGVKD. The CDR3 sequence is 15 residues long. Trimming removed 6 bases at V and 0 bases at J, with 9 bases between. Study outcomes and limitations: With each seasonal influenza vaccination, the authors suggested, few new T cells are recruited.

TCRdb re-derived calls from the RT-PCR reads in MiXCR, one entry per CDR3 protein. Here the sample spans 500,000 to 750,000 distinct CDR3 sequences, less than 15% being singletons. Sequencing used PBMCs from blood, obtained roughly 12 days after vaccination. The TCR originated in a man aged 50-60 years who received an inactivated influenza vaccine. The chain couples TRBV10-3 to TRBJ1-6, with D tentatively TRBD1 (6 bases). CDR3 nucleotide sequence: TGTGCCATCAGGGACAGTAGCTCCTATAATTCACCCCTCCACTTT. This gives the protein CAIRDSSSYNSPLHF.